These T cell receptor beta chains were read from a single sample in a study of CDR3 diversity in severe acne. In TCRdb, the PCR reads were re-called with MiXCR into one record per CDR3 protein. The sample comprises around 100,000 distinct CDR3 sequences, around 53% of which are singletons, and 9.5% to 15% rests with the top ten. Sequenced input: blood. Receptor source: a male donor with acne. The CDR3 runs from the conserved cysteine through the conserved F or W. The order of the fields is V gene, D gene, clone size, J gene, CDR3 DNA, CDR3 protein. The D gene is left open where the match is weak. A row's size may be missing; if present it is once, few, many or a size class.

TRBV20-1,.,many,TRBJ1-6,TGCAGTGCCGGGCCGGCACTTGGCGATAATTCACCCCTCCACTTT,CSAGPALGDNSPLHF
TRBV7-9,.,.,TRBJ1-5,TGTGCCAGCAGCTTCGCGTATCAGCCCCAGCATTTT,CASSFAYQPQHF
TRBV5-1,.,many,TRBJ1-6,TGCGCCAGCAGCTCATTAAATTCACCCCTCCACTTT,CASSSLNSPLHF
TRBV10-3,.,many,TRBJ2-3,TGTGCCACCCGGGACTCCCCCTCTAGCACAGATACGCAGTATTTT,CATRDSPSSTDTQYF
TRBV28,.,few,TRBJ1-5,TGTGCCAGCAGTTTATTGTCAGCAGGCAATCAGCCCCAGCATTTT,CASSLLSAGNQPQHF
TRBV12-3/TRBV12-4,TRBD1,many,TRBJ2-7,TGTGCCAGCAGCCCGACAGGGGGCTACTACGAGCAGTACTTC,CASSPTGGYYEQYF
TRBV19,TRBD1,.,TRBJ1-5,TGTGCCAGTAGTAACGGACAGGGTGTGCATTTT,CASSNGQGVHF
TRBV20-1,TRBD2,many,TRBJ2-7,TGCAGTGCTCCCCCGGGGGGAAGATTGAGCTACGAGCAGTACTTC,CSAPPGGRLSYEQYF
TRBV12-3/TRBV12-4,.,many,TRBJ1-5,TGTGCCAGCAGTTTTTCGGGAAGCAATCAGCCCCAGCATTTT,CASSFSGSNQPQHF
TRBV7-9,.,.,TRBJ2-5,TGTGCCAGCAGCTTGGCCCTGAGGGAGACCCAGTACTTC,CASSLALRETQYF
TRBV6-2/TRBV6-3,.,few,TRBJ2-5,TGTGCCAGCAGTTACTCGGAGGCGTGGGAGACCCAGTACTTC,CASSYSEAWETQYF
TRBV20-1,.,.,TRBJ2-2,TGCAGTGCTAGAACGCAGGGGCGCGGGGAGCTGTTTTTT,CSARTQGRGELFF
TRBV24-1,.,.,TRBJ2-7,TGTGCCACCAGTGATCCGAGGACCCCGGACGAGCAGTACTTC,CATSDPRTPDEQYF
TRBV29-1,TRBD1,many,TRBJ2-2,TGCAGCGTTGAAACCGGGACAGGGGAATCCGGGGAGCTGTTTTTT,CSVETGTGESGELFF
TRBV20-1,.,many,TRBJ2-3,TGCAGTGCTAACTCGGGAGTAGGGTTAGATACGCAGTATTTT,CSANSGVGLDTQYF
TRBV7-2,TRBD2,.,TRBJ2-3,TGTGCCAGCAGCTCCTTGGGCGGGCGGGAGATGACAGATACGCAGTATTTT,CASSSLGGREMTDTQYF
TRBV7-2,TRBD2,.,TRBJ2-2,TGTGCCAGCAGCCCCGCTTCACTAGCGGGAGCCGGGGAGCTGTTTTTT,CASSPASLAGAGELFF
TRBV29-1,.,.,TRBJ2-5,TGCAGCGCCGTGTCTTACGGAGGGTCGACCCAGTACTTC,CSAVSYGGSTQYF
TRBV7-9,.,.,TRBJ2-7,TGTGCCAGCAGCTTAGCGTCCGGGCACGAGCAGTACTTC,CASSLASGHEQYF
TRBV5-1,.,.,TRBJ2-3,TGCGCCAGCAGCTTGACCCGGGTAGTCGACTTGGATACGCAGTATTTT,CASSLTRVVDLDTQYF
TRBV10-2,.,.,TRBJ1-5,TGCGCCAGCAGTGAGGGACAGCATAGCAATCAGCCCCAGCATTTT,CASSEGQHSNQPQHF
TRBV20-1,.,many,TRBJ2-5,TGCAGTGCTATCGCGGCGCAGGGGCGACAAGAGACCCAGTACTTC,CSAIAAQGRQETQYF
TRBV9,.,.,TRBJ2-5,TGTGCCAGCAGCGCCAGGGACCTCCCTGGCCAAGAGACCCAGTACTTC,CASSARDLPGQETQYF
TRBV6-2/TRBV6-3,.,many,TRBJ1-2,TGTGCCAGCAGTTACTCGACAGGCCCCCGAGGATATGGCTACACCTTC,CASSYSTGPRGYGYTF
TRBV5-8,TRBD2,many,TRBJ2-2,TGTGCCAGCACTCTGGGACTAGCGGGAGTCGGGGAGCTGTTTTTT,CASTLGLAGVGELFF
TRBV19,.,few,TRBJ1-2,TGTGCCAGTAGCCTCACCATAAGGATCAACTCTCTTTATGGCTACACCTTC,CASSLTIRINSLYGYTF
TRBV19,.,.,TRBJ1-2,TGTGCCAGTAAGGGGGGGCCTGATGGCTACACCTTC,CASKGGPDGYTF
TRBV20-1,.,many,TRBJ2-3,TGCAGTGCTAGAGATAGAGGGCGGGGCAGCACAGATACGCAGTATTTT,CSARDRGRGSTDTQYF
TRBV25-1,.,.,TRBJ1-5,TGTGCCAGCCGCGGGGCTAATAGCAATCAGCCCCAGCATTTT,CASRGANSNQPQHF
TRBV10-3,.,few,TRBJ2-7,TGTGCCATCAGTGAGGTTGACCGCACCTACGAGCAGTACTTC,CAISEVDRTYEQYF
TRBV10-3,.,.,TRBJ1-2,TGTGCCATCAGTGTACAGGGCCTTTATGGCTACACCTTC,CAISVQGLYGYTF
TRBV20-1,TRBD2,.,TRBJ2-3,TGCAGTGCTAGGACCGCCGGGACTAGTGGCGGGAGTGGGTGGACAGATACGCAGTATTTT,CSARTAGTSGGSGWTDTQYF
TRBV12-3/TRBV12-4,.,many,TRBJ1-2,TGTGCCAGCAGTTTAGGTAGGCAGGCGATTGACTATGGCTACACCTTC,CASSLGRQAIDYGYTF
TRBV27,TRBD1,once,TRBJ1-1,TGTGCCAGCAGGGGGACAGTTTTTACGAACACTGAAGCTTTCTTT,CASRGTVFTNTEAFF
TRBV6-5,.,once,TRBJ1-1,TGTGCCAGCAGCTCAGGGACAATGAACACTGAAGCTTTCTTT,CASSSGTMNTEAFF
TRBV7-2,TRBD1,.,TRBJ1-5,TGTGCCAGCAGCTCAGGGGGTGATGGCAATCAGCCCCAGCATTTT,CASSSGGDGNQPQHF
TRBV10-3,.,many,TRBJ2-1,TGTGCCACGCTAGCGATCACCTACAATGAGCAGTTCTTC,CATLAITYNEQFF
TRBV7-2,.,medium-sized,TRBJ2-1,TGTGCCAGCAGCTTAGTGCCCCGTGAGCAGTTCTTC,CASSLVPREQFF
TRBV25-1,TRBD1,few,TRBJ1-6,TGTGCCAGCAGTGACGCGACAGGGGAAAATTCACCCCTCCACTTT,CASSDATGENSPLHF
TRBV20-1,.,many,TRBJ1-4,TGCAGTGCTAGGTCTGCCTTTAATGAAAAACTGTTTTTT,CSARSAFNEKLFF
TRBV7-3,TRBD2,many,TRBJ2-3,TGTGCCAGCAGCTCTCTTGGACTAGCGGGATCAGATACGCAGTATTTT,CASSSLGLAGSDTQYF
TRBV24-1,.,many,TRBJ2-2,TGTGCCACCAGTGATTCATGGACGGTGAACACCGGGGAGCTGTTTTTT,CATSDSWTVNTGELFF
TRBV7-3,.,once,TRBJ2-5,TGTGCCAGCAGCACCCATCCCCGGGAGCGAGAGACCCAGTACTTC,CASSTHPRERETQYF
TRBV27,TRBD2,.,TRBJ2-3,TGTGCCAGCAGCCCCTCGTGGAGGGAGGGAACAGATACGCAGTATTTT,CASSPSWREGTDTQYF
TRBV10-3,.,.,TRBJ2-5,TGTGCCAGCGGAGGAAGGGCGGAGACCCAGTACTTC,CASGGRAETQYF
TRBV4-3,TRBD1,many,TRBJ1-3,TGCGCCAGCAGCCAAGACGCGACAGGGGGCTTTCGAAACACCATATATTTT,CASSQDATGGFRNTIYF